These 5 T cell receptor beta chains originate from one sample sequenced in a study of cytomegalovirus exposure and HLA in healthy donors. The primer mix had 60 Vbeta and 13 Jbeta primers. Repertoires were generated with immunoSEQ multiplex PCR, while TCRdb's copy carries only in-frame clones and drops some. In the table there are fewer than 110,000 clones, roughly three quarters of which are singletons. Sample: PBMCs. Receptors were obtained from a woman between 18 and 30 years old in good health and CMV-seropositive.

The chain employs TRBV6-5 and TRBJ1-1; possible D gene TRBD1, 5 bases. V lost 10 bases to trimming and J lost 0 bases, with 12 bases between them. The germline V gene encodes CDR1 MNHEY and CDR2 SVGAGI. The CDR3 consists of 13 residues. This chain's CDR3 is CATKQGMNTEAFF. CDR3 nucleotides: TGTGCCACAAAGCAGGGCATGAACACTGAAGCTTTCTTT.

This chain uses TRBV19 with TRBJ1-2, with TRBD1 identical over 10 bases. The CDR3 totals 15 residues. The germline V gene has CDR1 LNHDA and CDR2 SQIVND (reference sequence). With 3 bases clipped from V and 7 bases from J, the junction kept 8 bases outside the gene matches. The CDR3 bases are TGTGCCAGTAGTATCCTCGGACAGGGGGAGGTTGGCTACACCTTC. Translating it yields CASSILGQGEVGYTF.

This chain joins TRBV5-1 and TRBJ2-3; 7 bases agree with TRBD1. Germline V gives CDR1 SGHRS, CDR2 YFSETQ. This CDR3 comprises 16 residues. Trimming removed 0 bases from V and 5 bases from J; junction bases left unmatched: 9. The CDR3 loop reads CASSLGDRVSGDTQYF. The DNA of the CDR3 is TGCGCCAGCAGCTTGGGCGACAGGGTTTCGGGAGATACGCAGTATTTT.

The chain is built from TRBV25-1 and TRBJ1-6, with D unresolved. The CDR3 spans 17 residues. Germline CDR1 MGHDK, CDR2 SYGVNS. Trimming removed 2 bases at V and 8 bases at J, with 19 bases between. The CDR3 DNA reads TGTGCCAGCAGTGAACGGTACCAGGTCGATCCGGATTCACCCCTCCACTTT. Amino acids: CASSERYQVDPDSPLHF.

The genes are TRBV27 and TRBJ2-7, with 9 bases fitting TRBD2. Germline V gene data show CDR1 as MNHEY and CDR2 as SMNVEV (reference sequence). With V trimmed by 5 bases and J by 3 bases, 8 bases remained unmatched. The CDR3 extends over 15 amino acids. CDR3 sequence reads: CASSQGTSILYEQYF. CDR3 coding DNA: TGTGCCAGCAGTCAAGGGACTAGCATCCTCTACGAGCAGTACTTC.